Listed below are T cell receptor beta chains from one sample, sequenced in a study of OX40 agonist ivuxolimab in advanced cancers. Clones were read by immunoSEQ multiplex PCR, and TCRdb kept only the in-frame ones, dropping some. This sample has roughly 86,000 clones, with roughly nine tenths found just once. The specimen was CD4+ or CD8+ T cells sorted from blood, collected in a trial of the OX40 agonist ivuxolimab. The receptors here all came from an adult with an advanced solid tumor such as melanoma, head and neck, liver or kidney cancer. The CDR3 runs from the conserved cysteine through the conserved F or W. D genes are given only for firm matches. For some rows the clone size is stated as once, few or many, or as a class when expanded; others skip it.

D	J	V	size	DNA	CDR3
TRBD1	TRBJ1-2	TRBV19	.	TGTGCCAGTGGAAAGGCGACAGGGTTTGATGGCTACACCTTC	CASGKATGFDGYTF
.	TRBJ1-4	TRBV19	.	TGTGCCAGTAATAATGGCCCGGGACGGGGAGAAAAACTGTTTTTT	CASNNGPGRGEKLFF
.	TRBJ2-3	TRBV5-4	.	TGTGCCAGCAGCCGGCCCGATGTCCCTACGCAGTATTTT	CASSRPDVPTQYF
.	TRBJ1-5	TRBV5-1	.	TGCGCCAGCAGCCCCCGGGACGAAGGCTATAGCGGCAATCAGCCCCAGCATTTT	CASSPRDEGYSGNQPQHF
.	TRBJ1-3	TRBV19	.	TGTGCCAGCTCCCGGACGGGAAACACCATATATTTT	CASSRTGNTIYF
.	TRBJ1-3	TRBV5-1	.	TGCGCCAGCAGCCTGACAGGATCGTTCTCTGGAAACACCATATATTTT	CASSLTGSFSGNTIYF
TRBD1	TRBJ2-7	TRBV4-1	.	TGCGCCAGCAGCCAAATGGTACGACAGGGGCCCCCATTAAGGTACTTC	CASSQMVRQGPPLRYF
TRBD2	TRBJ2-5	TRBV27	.	TGTGCCAGCAGTTTACTAGCGGGAGCTGAGACCCAGTACTTC	CASSLLAGAETQYF
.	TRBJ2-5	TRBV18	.	TGTGCCAGCTCACCAAAAGCGGATGTTGAGACCCAGTACTTC	CASSPKADVETQYF
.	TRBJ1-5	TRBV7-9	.	TGTGCTCCCTGGGTAGCCCACCGGGGGGTAGATCAGCCCCAGCATTTT	CAPWVAHRGVDQPQHF
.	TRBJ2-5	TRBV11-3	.	TGTGCCAGCAGCTTAGGACCCGAAGAGACCCAGTACTTC	CASSLGPEETQYF
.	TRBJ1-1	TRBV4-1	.	TGCGCCAGCAGCGCGCGGGGGCGACAATTGAACACTGAAGCTTTCTTT	CASSARGRQLNTEAFF
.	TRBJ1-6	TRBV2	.	TGTGCCAGCAGTGACGACAATTCACCCCTCCACTTT	CASSDDNSPLHF
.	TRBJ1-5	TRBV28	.	TGTGCCAGCAGTCCGAGGGTTTTCTCAAATCAGCCCCAGCATTTT	CASSPRVFSNQPQHF
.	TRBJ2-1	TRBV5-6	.	TGTGCCAGCAGCCCGGCTAGGGGGGGTTACAATGAGCAGTTCTTC	CASSPARGGYNEQFF
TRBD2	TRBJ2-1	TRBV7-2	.	TGTGCCAGCAGTGGGGGCGGGAGGGAAGGTGAGCAGTTCTTC	CASSGGGREGEQFF
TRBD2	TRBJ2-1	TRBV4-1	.	TGCGCCAGCAGCCAGGGCGGGAGGGTGGATTCCAATGAGCAGTTCTTC	CASSQGGRVDSNEQFF
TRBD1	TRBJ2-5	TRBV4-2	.	TGTGCCAGCGGCCAAGACCTAGACAGGGTGCGTCAAGAGACCCAGTACTTC	CASGQDLDRVRQETQYF
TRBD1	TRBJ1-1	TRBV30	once	TGTGCCTGGAGTGTATCAGGGGGGGGGACTGAAGCTTTCTTT	CAWSVSGGGTEAFF
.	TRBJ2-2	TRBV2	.	TGTGCCAGCAGCCGGACAACGAACACCGGGGAGCTGTTTTTT	CASSRTTNTGELFF
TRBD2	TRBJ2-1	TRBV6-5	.	TGTGCCAGCAGGGCCCCCGGGGGGAATGAGCAGTTCTTC	CASRAPGGNEQFF
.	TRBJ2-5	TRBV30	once	TGTGCAACGGGACGGGTGGAGACCCAGTACTTC	CATGRVETQYF
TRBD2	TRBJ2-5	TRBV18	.	TGTGCCAGCTCACGACTAGCGGGAGTGCAAGAGACCCAGTACTTC	CASSRLAGVQETQYF
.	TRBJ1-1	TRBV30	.	TGTGCCCGATATTCGGGGAAGGACACTGAAGCTTTCTTT	CARYSGKDTEAFF
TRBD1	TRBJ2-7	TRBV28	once	TGTGCCAGCACCGCCACGTGGACAGGGGGGTACGAGCAGTACTTC	CASTATWTGGYEQYF
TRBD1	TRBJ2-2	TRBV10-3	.	TGTGCCATCAGTGAGTTCAGGGGGCGCAAAAGCGGGGAGCTGTTTTTT	CAISEFRGRKSGELFF
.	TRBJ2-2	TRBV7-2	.	TGTGCCAGCAGCTTAGGTCACCGGGACACCGGGGAGCTGTTTTTT	CASSLGHRDTGELFF
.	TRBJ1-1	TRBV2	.	TGTGCCAACCGACAGACGGGCACTGAAGCTTTCTTT	CANRQTGTEAFF
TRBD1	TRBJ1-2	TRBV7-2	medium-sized	TGTGCCAGCAGCTTAGGACAGGGGTATGGCTACACCTTC	CASSLGQGYGYTF
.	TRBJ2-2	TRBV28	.	TGTGCCAGCAGTTTAGGGACTTGGACCGGGGAGCTGTTTTTT	CASSLGTWTGELFF
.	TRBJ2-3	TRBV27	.	TGTGCCAGCAGTTTATCGCCAGGGGGCACAGATACGCAGTATTTT	CASSLSPGGTDTQYF